The 31 T cell receptor beta chains below were found in one sample sequenced in a study of CD8 T cells in Susac syndrome. RNA in amounts of about 0.45 to 1 ug was reverse transcribed with random hexamers. TCRdb itself ran the immunoSEQ multiplex PCR reads through MiXCR, one entry per CDR3 protein. The repertoire holds approximately 150,000 distinct CDR3 sequences, with around 93% as singletons. Material for sequencing was CD4+ T cells from PBMCs. The receptors stem from a human donor in good health.

This chain links TRBV29-1 with TRBJ1-2, with D possibly TRBD1 on 5 matching bases. V lost 4 bases and J lost 8, with 23 bases in between. Germline assignment: CDR1 SQVTM and CDR2 ANQGSEA. This CDR3 has 15 amino acids. The CDR3 spells CSVGVSGTRGEGYTF. Here the CDR3 DNA reads TGCAGCGTTGGGGTCTCCGGGACCCGGGGGGAGGGCTACACCTTC. Drawing the rest from reference TRBV29-1 and TRBJ1-2, the complete variable domain is SAVISQKPSRDICQRGTSLTIQCQVDSQVTMMFWYRQQPGQSLTLIATANQGSEATYESGFVIDKFPISRPNLTFSTLTVSNMSPEDSSIYLCSVGVSGTRGEGYTFGSGTRLTVV.

This chain connects TRBV3-1 to TRBJ2-7; D uncertain. Germline V gives CDR1 LGHDT, CDR2 YNNKEL (reference sequence). The V end was cut by 4 bases, the J end by 3 bases, with 10 bases between. The CDR3 extends over 13 amino acids. The DNA of the CDR3 is TGTGCCAGCAGCCGGGCGCCTCGCTACGAGCAGTACTTC. Translating it yields CASSRAPRYEQYF.

V and J are TRBV20-1 and TRBJ1-2; D is perhaps TRBD1 (5 bases). This CDR3 has 11 residues. V shed 6 bases and J shed 8 bases, with 13 bases lying between them. Germline-derived CDR1 and CDR2 are DFQATT and SNEGSKA (reference sequence). DNA of the CDR3: TGCAGTGCCCGGACAACTAACGGCTACACCTTC. It codes for CSARTTNGYTF.

J is TRBJ2-5 and V is TRBV4-2; the D gene is possibly TRBD2 (5 bases). The CDR3 totals 14 residues. Germline V gene lookup returns CDR1 LGHNA and CDR2 YNFKEQ. The V end lost 4 bases, the J end lost 3 bases, and 12 bases lay between the germline ends. The DNA for the CDR3 is TGTGCCAGCAGCCCTAGTTGGGGAGAAGAGACCCAGTACTTC. Protein product: CASSPSWGEETQYF.

V usage is TRBV20-1 and J usage is TRBJ1-2; the D is unclear. From germline, CDR1 is DFQATT and CDR2 SNEGSKA (reference sequence). V lost 7 bases, J lost 4 bases, and 10 bases lay in between. The CDR3 has 11 amino acids. As DNA, the CDR3 is TGCAGTGTGCCGGGATTCTATGGCTACACCTTC. Its protein product is CSVPGFYGYTF.

This clonotype was detected only once. The rearrangement links TRBV7-9 to TRBJ1-2, with D unclear. The CDR3 covers 14 residues. CDR1 SEHNR and CDR2 FQNEAQ come from the germline V gene (reference sequence). V dropped 1 base and J dropped 4 bases, with 10 bases sitting between them. Here the CDR3 reads CASSLGGNLYGYTF. The CDR3 DNA follows: TGTGCCAGCAGCTTAGGGGGTAACCTCTATGGCTACACCTTC.

The V call is TRBV9, the J call TRBJ1-6, with 8 bases identical to TRBD1. After removal of 2 bases from V and 10 bases from J, the junction contained 5 bases not matched to a gene. Germline V gene sequence: CDR1 SGDLS, CDR2 YYNGEE. The CDR3 contains 14 residues. CDR3 sequence: CASSVDTGGSPLHF. The CDR3 nucleotides are TGTGCCAGCAGCGTCGACACAGGGGGATCACCCCTCCACTTT.

The gene calls are TRBV24-1 and TRBJ2-4; 12 bases map to TRBD2. Germline V gene data show CDR1 as KGHDR and CDR2 as SFDVKD. V gave up 7 bases and J gave up 0 bases; unmatched junction bases: 6. The CDR3 covers 17 residues. CDR3 coding DNA: TGTGCCACCAGAGGACTAGCGGGGCCCTCAGCCAAAAACATTCAGTACTTC. Translation: CATRGLAGPSAKNIQYF.

V gene TRBV3-1 combines with J gene TRBJ2-2; TRBD1 aligns across 10 bases. Per germline, CDR1 LGHDT and CDR2 YNNKEL (reference sequence). V was pared by 4 bases and J by 4 bases, with 6 bases of the junction left unmatched. This CDR3 is 16 amino acids long. The CDR3 loop reads CASSRPGTGVTGELFF. The CDR3 nucleotides read TGTGCCAGCAGCCGCCCCGGGACAGGGGTCACCGGGGAGCTGTTTTTT.

The rearrangement joins TRBV3-1 to TRBJ1-1, with a tentative D call TRBD1 (5 bases). CDR1 and CDR2 (germline): LGHDT, YNNKEL (reference sequence). The CDR3 is 15 residues long. The V end lost 0 bases, the J end lost 5 bases, and 13 bases lay between the germline ends. CDR3 in DNA: TGTGCCAGCAGCCAAGAGGGGGGATTGGGGACTGAAGCTTTCTTT. It codes for CASSQEGGLGTEAFF.

The chain employs TRBV5-1 and TRBJ1-1; 7 bases agree with TRBD1. Germline CDR1 is SGHRS and CDR2 is YFSETQ. V shed 4 bases and J 3 bases; nucleotides not matched to a gene: 12. The CDR3 runs to 16 residues. CDR3 protein: CASSPFEQGRDTEAFF. The CDR3 DNA reads TGCGCCAGCAGCCCCTTCGAACAGGGGAGGGACACTGAAGCTTTCTTT.

The chain recombines TRBV29-1 with TRBJ2-3; no clear D gene. The CDR3 length is 14 residues. The germline V gene has CDR1 SQVTM and CDR2 ANQGSEA. Deletions cut 5 bases from V and 6 bases from J, with 18 bases between. The CDR3 region has the DNA TGCAGCGTTCCGGGCGTACCTTTTCTCGATACGCAGTATTTT. It specifies CSVPGVPFLDTQYF.

The chain uses TRBV15 and TRBJ1-5; 8 nucleotides agree with TRBD1. CDR3 length equals 15 residues. V lost 0 bases to trimming and J lost 4 bases; unmatched junction nucleotides: 2. Germline V gives CDR1 LNHNV, CDR2 YYDKDF (reference sequence). DNA for the CDR3: TGTGCCACCAGCAGAGAGCGACAGGGGAATCAGCCCCAGCATTTT. Protein sequence: CATSRERQGNQPQHF.

V usage is TRBV7-3 and J usage is TRBJ1-1, with D perhaps matching TRBD1 (5 bases). Germline loops: CDR1 SGHTA, CDR2 FQGTGA. The CDR3 totals 15 residues. V lost 5 bases and J lost 3, with 16 bases in between. The CDR3 sequence: CASSLGTASYTEAFF. CDR3 bases: TGTGCCAGCAGCCTGGGGACGGCCTCGTACACTGAAGCTTTCTTT.

The chain has TRBV4-2 and TRBJ1-3; D is ambiguous. The CDR3 extends over 15 amino acids. Germline-derived CDR1 and CDR2 are LGHNA and YNFKEQ. Trimming stripped 0 bases from V and 4 bases from J, with 10 bases between. The CDR3: CASSQDLETGNTIYF. CDR3 DNA: TGTGCCAGCAGCCAAGATCTCGAGACAGGAAACACCATATATTTT.

Of note for this clonotype: Germline is not matched at one junction end, which may reflect a read error. V usage is TRBV3-1 and J usage is TRBJ1-4; no firm D call. The CDR3 is 12 residues long. The germline gives CDR1 LGHDT, CDR2 YNNKEL (reference sequence). CDR3 loop: CASSHSSDNPRF. In nucleotides, the CDR3 is TGTGCCAGCAGCCATTCCTCAGACAATCCCCGCTTT. The full variable domain, its missing parts supplied by reference TRBV3-1 and TRBJ1-4, is DTAVSQTPKYLVTQMGNDKSIKCEQNLGHDTMYWYKQDSKKFLKIMFSYNNKELIINETVPNRFSPKSPDKAHLNLHINSLELGDSAVYFCASSHSSDNPRFGSGTQLSVL.

The J gene is TRBJ1-1, the V gene TRBV5-1; weak D call: TRBD1 (6 bases). V lost 7 bases and J 5 bases, leaving 18 bases between the germline ends. Germline CDR1 SGHRS, CDR2 YFSETQ. The CDR3 loop spans 14 amino acids. The chain's CDR3 is CASSPRVGGTEAFF. The CDR3 coding sequence is TGCGCCAGCTCCCCCAGGGTAGGGGGAACTGAAGCTTTCTTT.

The V gene is TRBV18, the J gene TRBJ1-2; TRBD1 aligns across 7 bases. CDR1 is KGHSH and CDR2 is LQKENI in the germline V gene. V was pared by 0 bases and J by 8 bases, with 6 bases of the junction left unmatched. The CDR3 is 14 residues long. The CDR3 reads CASSPPLQGRGYTF. CDR3 in DNA: TGTGCCAGCTCACCACCCTTACAGGGGAGGGGCTACACCTTC.

The chain employs TRBV3-1 and TRBJ2-3; D is unresolved. This CDR3 comprises 15 residues. Trimming shortened V by 4 bases and J by 6 bases, and 17 bases separated the two germline ends. Germline CDR1 and CDR2: LGHDT and YNNKEL (reference sequence). The DNA of the CDR3 is TGTGCCAGCAGCCTCGGTGGTTGGGATCCGGATACGCAGTATTTT. This translates into CASSLGGWDPDTQYF.

The V gene is TRBV2, the J gene TRBJ1-2, with 10 bases that match TRBD1. The CDR3 covers 14 residues. Looked up from germline, CDR1 is SNHLY and CDR2 is FYNNEI. The V gene end was trimmed by 6 bases and the J gene end by 4 bases; junction bases not matched to a gene: 5. CDR3 nucleotide sequence: TGTGCCAGCAGGGGACAGGGGCCCTTCTATGGCTACACCTTC. This encodes CASRGQGPFYGYTF.

The CDR3 nucleotides are TGCAGCGTCGGGGACCGGGTTACTGAAGCTTTCTTT. Its translation: CSVGDRVTEAFF. This chain connects TRBV29-1 to TRBJ1-1, with D perhaps TRBD1 (5 bases). Germline loops: CDR1 SQVTM, CDR2 ANQGSEA. V was shortened by 6 bases and J by 5 bases, with 13 bases between the two germline ends. The CDR3 runs to 12 residues.

V and J are TRBV12-3 or TRBV12-4 and TRBJ2-5, with D unclear. With 6 bases removed from V and 5 bases from J, the gap between germline ends came to 13 bases. The CDR3 loop spans 13 amino acids. The chain's CDR3 is CASRPYLGETQYF. As DNA, the CDR3 is TGTGCCAGCAGGCCCTATCTGGGGGAGACCCAGTACTTC.

The chain has TRBV5-1 and TRBJ2-1; TRBD2 aligns across 11 bases. The CDR3 has 14 residues. From germline, CDR1 is SGHRS and CDR2 YFSETQ. V lost 7 bases, J lost 7 bases, and 7 bases stayed unmatched. The CDR3 loop is CASGSGGARNEQFF. In DNA form, the CDR3 reads TGCGCCAGCGGTAGCGGGGGGGCCAGAAATGAGCAGTTCTTC.

This clonotype was observed once. The chain is built from TRBV7-9 and TRBJ2-2; no definite D call. Trimming took 5 bases from V and 1 from J, leaving 14 bases between them. Germline-derived CDR1 and CDR2 are SEHNR and FQNEAQ (reference sequence). This CDR3 is built from 16 residues. The CDR3 loop is CASSQRRLLNTGELFF. CDR3 sequence (DNA): TGTGCCAGCAGCCAAAGACGGCTTTTGAACACCGGGGAGCTGTTTTTT.

This clonotype was seen a few times. J is TRBJ1-2 and V is TRBV5-1; D remains unclear. V lost 1 base, J lost 5 bases, and 9 bases lay in between. Germline V lookup: CDR1 SGHRS, CDR2 YFSETQ. The CDR3 loop spans 13 amino acids. The DNA of the CDR3 is TGCGCCAGCAGCTTGCACGGGGAGTATGGCTACACCTTC. It yields the protein CASSLHGEYGYTF.

The chain uses TRBV7-2 and TRBJ1-2; no clear D. The CDR3 is made up of 13 amino acids. V was cut by 1 base and J by 4 bases, with 7 bases left in between. Germline lookup yields CDR1 SGHTA and CDR2 FQGNSA. The CDR3 DNA reads TGTGCCAGCAGCTTAGTGGCGGCCTATGGCTACACCTTC. The encoded protein is CASSLVAAYGYTF.

This chain joins TRBV5-1 and TRBJ2-3; 8 nucleotides line up with TRBD1. CDR1 and CDR2 (germline): SGHRS, YFSETQ. V lost 3 bases, J lost 3 bases, and 6 bases stayed unmatched. The CDR3 consists of 15 residues. CDR3 residues: CASSSDRGRTDTQYF. For the CDR3, the DNA is TGCGCCAGCAGCTCCGACAGGGGAAGGACAGATACGCAGTATTTT.

J is TRBJ2-5 and V is TRBV3-1; TRBD2 matches 11 bases. Germline V lookup: CDR1 LGHDT, CDR2 YNNKEL (reference sequence). J gave up 4 bases and V 4 bases, and 2 bases lay outside the gene matches. The CDR3 contains 14 residues. DNA for the CDR3: TGTGCCAGCAGCCGGGGGACTAGCGGAGAGACCCAGTACTTC. Amino acids: CASSRGTSGETQYF.

The rearrangement links TRBV20-1 to TRBJ2-4; TRBD1 is a possible D gene (6 bases). V lost 5 bases to trimming and J lost 1 base, with 18 bases between them. CDR1 DFQATT and CDR2 SNEGSKA come from the germline V gene (reference sequence). This CDR3 is built from 16 residues. The CDR3 DNA reads TGCAGTGCTTCCCCTCCCCAGGGGTGGGCCAAAAACATTCAGTACTTC. This sequence encodes CSASPPQGWAKNIQYF.

Points on this clonotype: The conserved final phenylalanine or tryptophan is absent from the CDR3, which likely points to a read error. The gene calls are TRBV20-1 and TRBJ2-7; the match to TRBD2 covers 13 bases. After removal of 6 bases from V and 1 base from J, the junction contained 3 bases not matched to a gene. The CDR3 covers 14 residues. Germline V gene lookup returns CDR1 DFQATT and CDR2 SNEGSKA (reference sequence). CDR3 sequence reads: CSAPTSGGSYEQYL. CDR3 in DNA: TGCAGTGCCCCGACTAGCGGGGGGTCCTACGAGCAGTACCTC.

V gene TRBV19 combines with J gene TRBJ2-6; no definite D call. Germline V gene data show CDR1 as LNHDA and CDR2 as SQIVND (reference sequence). V lost 5 bases and J 1 base, leaving 12 bases between the germline ends. The CDR3 totals 16 residues. The CDR3 sequence: CASSPAGRSGANVLTF. The CDR3 DNA reads as TGTGCCAGTAGTCCGGCAGGCAGATCTGGGGCCAACGTCCTGACTTTC. The variable domain in full, with the rest retrieved from reference TRBV19 and TRBJ2-6, is DGGITQSPKYLFRKEGQNVTLSCEQNLNHDAMYWYRQDPGQGLRLIYYSQIVNDFQKGDIAEGYSVSREKKESFPLTVTSAQKNPTAFYLCASSPAGRSGANVLTFGAGSRLTVL.